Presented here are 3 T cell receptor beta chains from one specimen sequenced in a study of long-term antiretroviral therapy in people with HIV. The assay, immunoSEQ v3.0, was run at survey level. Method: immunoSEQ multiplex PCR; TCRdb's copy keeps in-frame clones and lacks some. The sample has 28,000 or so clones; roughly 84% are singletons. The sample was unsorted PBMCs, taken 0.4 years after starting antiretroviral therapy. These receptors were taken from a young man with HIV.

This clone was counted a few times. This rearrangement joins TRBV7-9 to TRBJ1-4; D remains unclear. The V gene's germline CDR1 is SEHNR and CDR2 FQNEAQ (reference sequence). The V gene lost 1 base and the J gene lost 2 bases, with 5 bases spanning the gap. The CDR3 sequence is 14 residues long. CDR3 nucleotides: TGTGCCAGCAGCTTAGAACATACTAATGAAAAACTGTTTTTT. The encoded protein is CASSLEHTNEKLFF. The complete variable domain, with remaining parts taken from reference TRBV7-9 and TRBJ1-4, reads DTGVSQNPRHKITKRGQNVTFRCDPISEHNRLYWYRQTLGQGPEFLTYFQNEAQLEKSRLLSDRFSAERPKGSFSTLEIQRTEQGDSAMYLCASSLEHTNEKLFFGSGTQLSVL.

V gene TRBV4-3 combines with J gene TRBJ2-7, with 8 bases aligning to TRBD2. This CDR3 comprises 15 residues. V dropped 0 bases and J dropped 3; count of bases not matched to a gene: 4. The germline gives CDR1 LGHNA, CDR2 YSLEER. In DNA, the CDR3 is TGCGCCAGCAGCCAAGAGGCGCGGGAGGACTACGAGCAGTACTTC. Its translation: CASSQEAREDYEQYF.

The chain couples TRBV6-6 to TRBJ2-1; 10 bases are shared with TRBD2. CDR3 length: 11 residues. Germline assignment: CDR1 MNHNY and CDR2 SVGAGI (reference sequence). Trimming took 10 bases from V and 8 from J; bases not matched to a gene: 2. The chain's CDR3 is CATSGRDEQFF. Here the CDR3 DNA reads TGTGCCACTAGCGGGAGAGATGAGCAGTTCTTC.